These 14 T cell receptor beta chains were sequenced from one sample in a study of a mutant IDH1 vaccine in newly diagnosed glioma. Their antigens are not known. Time point in this sample: week 47, end of study. Each dose of the vaccine consisted of 300 ug of mutant IDH1 20-mer peptide, with topical imiquimod. Clones were sequenced by immunoSEQ multiplex PCR, and TCRdb holds only the in-frame ones, with some missing. Of under 15,000 clones listed, around 80% were seen once; the top ten hold about 4%. The specimen comprised PBMCs, sampled from a glioma patient whose treatment included an IDH1 peptide vaccine. These receptors originate from a woman between 40 and 50 years old with glioma.

The V and J genes are TRBV6-5 and TRBJ2-3; tentative D call: TRBD1 (6 bases). CDR3 size: 15 residues. V dropped 9 bases and J dropped 3 bases, with 19 bases sitting between them. From germline, CDR1 is MNHEY and CDR2 SVGAGI. CDR3 region: CASCARGTQTDTQYF. CDR3 coding DNA: TGTGCCAGTTGCGCTAGAGGGACACAGACAGATACGCAGTATTTT.

For the CDR3, the DNA is TGCGCCAGCAGCCAAGGGGACAGGTTGAACACTGAAGCTTTCTTT. Translated: CASSQGDRLNTEAFF. This rearrangement joins TRBV5-1 to TRBJ1-1; TRBD1 aligns across 8 bases. Germline V gene data show CDR1 as SGHRS and CDR2 as YFSETQ. Trimming removed 4 bases from V and 0 bases from J; junction bases left unmatched: 5. This CDR3 is 15 amino acids long.

The CDR3: CASSLQGGTEAFF. CDR3 in DNA: TGTGCCAGCTCATTGCAGGGTGGCACTGAAGCTTTCTTT. The rearrangement joins TRBV18 to TRBJ1-1; possibly TRBD1 for D (5 bases). V was cut by 5 bases and J by 4 bases, with 11 bases left in between. There are 13 residues in the CDR3. Per germline, CDR1 KGHSH and CDR2 LQKENI. Combining the CDR3 with reference TRBV18 and TRBJ1-1 gives the whole variable domain NAGVMQNPRHLVRRRGQEARLRCSPMKGHSHVYWYRQLPEEGLKFMVYLQKENIIDESGMPKERFSAEFPKEGPSILRIQQVVRGDSAAYFCASSLQGGTEAFFGQGTRLTVV.

This clone was counted only a few times. The V gene is TRBV6-4, the J gene TRBJ1-6; D is unresolved. Looked up from germline, CDR1 is MRHNA and CDR2 is SNTAGT. V was pared by 0 bases and J by 7 bases, with 4 bases between. CDR3 length: 13 amino acids. The DNA for the CDR3 is TGTGCCAGCAGTGACTCGACCAATTCACCCCTCCACTTT. It is translated as CASSDSTNSPLHF.

This chain uses TRBV27 with TRBJ1-1; D may be TRBD1 (5 bases). Germline assignment: CDR1 MNHEY and CDR2 SMNVEV (reference sequence). The CDR3 is 17 residues long. V shed 0 bases and J shed 8 bases, with 22 bases lying between them. DNA for the CDR3: TGTGCCAGCAGTTTATCCCCGGGGCGGGTGATAGGCCGGGAAGCTTTCTTT. Encoded protein: CASSLSPGRVIGREAFF.

This clone has more than one count but fewer than ten. The rearrangement uses TRBV4-1 and TRBJ1-5; no clear D gene. Germline V gives CDR1 MGHRA, CDR2 YSYEKL. This CDR3 is built from 18 residues. V lost 1 base to trimming and J lost 3 bases, with 19 bases between them. In nucleotides, the CDR3 is TGCGCCAGCAGCCAAGTAGTCCCTGGAGGGAGGAACAATCAGCCCCAGCATTTT. Protein product: CASSQVVPGGRNNQPQHF.

This clone was found once. The V and J genes are TRBV23-1 and TRBJ2-6; D gene unclear. TRBV23-1 is classed as an ORF, of uncertain function. The V end was cut by 5 bases, the J end by 5 bases, with 22 bases between. The CDR3 runs 18 residues. In nucleotides, the CDR3 is TGCGCCAGCAGTAGTCACTATACGCAACAAAGTCGGGCCAACGTCCTGACTTTC. It is translated as CASSSHYTQQSRANVLTF.

The V gene is TRBV15, the J gene TRBJ2-1; no clear D gene. V was shortened by 5 bases and J by 8 bases, with 16 bases between the two germline ends. CDR3 length: 14 amino acids. CDR1 and CDR2 (germline): LNHNV, YYDKDF (reference sequence). The CDR3 sequence is CATSSSLTGDEQFF. The CDR3, as DNA: TGTGCCACCAGCTCCTCGCTCACTGGGGATGAGCAGTTCTTC.

The gene calls are TRBV10-3 and TRBJ1-2, with D hard to call. The V gene's germline CDR1 is ENHRY and CDR2 SYGVKD. The V end was cut by 6 bases, the J end by 0 bases, with 2 bases between. This CDR3 has 11 amino acids. The CDR3 sequence is CAISANYGYTF. CDR3 nucleotides: TGTGCCATCAGCGCTAACTATGGCTACACCTTC.

The V gene is TRBV20-1, the J gene TRBJ1-2; D is ambiguous. V gave up 3 bases and J gave up 2 bases, with 4 bases separating them. Germline values: CDR1 DFQATT, CDR2 SNEGSKA (reference sequence). This CDR3 has 11 amino acids. The CDR3 region is CSARDNYGYTF. The CDR3 nucleotides read TGCAGTGCTAGGGACAACTATGGCTACACCTTC.

V usage is TRBV7-9 and J usage is TRBJ1-2; the D is unclear. Trimming took 2 bases from V and 2 from J, leaving 15 bases between them. This CDR3 spans 16 amino acids. Germline assignment: CDR1 SEHNR and CDR2 FQNEAQ (reference sequence). The CDR3 sequence: CASSLLIPGGNYGYTF. DNA of the CDR3: TGTGCCAGCAGCTTACTTATCCCTGGCGGAAACTATGGCTACACCTTC.

This clone occurred a few times. The V call is TRBV10-3, the J call TRBJ1-1; no clear D. Germline V gives CDR1 ENHRY, CDR2 SYGVKD. Trimming shortened V by 8 bases and J by 4 bases, and 11 bases separated the two germline ends. The CDR3 extends over 12 amino acids. In nucleotides, the CDR3 is TGTGCCATCGGGCCTTTGAGCACTGAAGCTTTCTTT. This encodes CAIGPLSTEAFF.

The chain has TRBV5-4 and TRBJ2-2; possibly TRBD1 for D (5 bases). This CDR3 contains 15 residues. Germline V gene lookup returns CDR1 SGHNT and CDR2 YYREEE (reference sequence). V lost 4 bases, J lost 2 bases, and 12 bases lay in between. The CDR3 is CASSQMTDNTGELFF. The CDR3 region has the DNA TGTGCCAGCAGCCAGATGACAGATAACACCGGGGAGCTGTTTTTT.

The rearrangement joins TRBV27 to TRBJ2-7; 7 bases fit TRBD2. Germline CDR1 is MNHEY and CDR2 is SMNVEV (reference sequence). This CDR3 comprises 13 residues. With 6 bases clipped from V and 3 bases from J, the junction kept 5 bases outside the gene matches. This CDR3 is CASRWGGGYEQYF. CDR3 DNA sequence: TGTGCCAGCAGGTGGGGGGGAGGCTACGAGCAGTACTTC.